The rows below give T cell receptor beta chains drawn from one sample of a study of molecular identifiers for immune sequencing clone quantification. TCRdb fed the PCR reads into MiXCR, producing one record per CDR3 protein. The sample carries about 500,000 distinct CDR3 sequences, 20% to 25% recorded once. What was sequenced was naive CD8+ T cells from blood, with Jurkat cell RNA spiked in. The receptors stem from a human donor in good health. Some libraries in this study had Jurkat cell RNA spiked in. Both conserved end residues are part of each CDR3. D genes are given only for firm matches. Clone sizes are given selectively: once, few, many, or a class where the clone is expanded.

TGCGCCAGCAGCTCCGGACTAGCGGGAGGGCAGTACGAGCAGTACTTC | CASSSGLAGGQYEQYF | TRBV4-1 | NA | TRBJ2-7 | TRBD2
TGTGCCAGCAGCTTGGGAACTAGCGGGTTAGAGACCCAGTACTTC | CASSLGTSGLETQYF | TRBV5-6 | NA | TRBJ2-5 | TRBD2
TGCGCCAGCAGGGGGGGGAGGTCGAACACCGGGGAGCTGTTTTTT | CASRGGRSNTGELFF | TRBV10-2 | NA | TRBJ2-2 | TRBD2
TGTGCCAGCAGTGGGACAGGGACGTATGGCTACACCTTC | CASSGTGTYGYTF | TRBV2 | NA | TRBJ1-2 | TRBD1
TGTGCCAGCAGCTTAGTGGGGTTCTACGAGCAGTACTTC | CASSLVGFYEQYF | TRBV7-9 | NA | TRBJ2-7 | NA
TGTGCCAGCAGTACCCCTAGTCCCGGCTACGAGCAGTACTTC | CASSTPSPGYEQYF | TRBV28 | NA | TRBJ2-7 | NA
TGTGCCAGCAGTAATTCGGGACAGGGGTACGAGCAGTACTTC | CASSNSGQGYEQYF | TRBV27 | few | TRBJ2-7 | TRBD1
TGTGCCAGCAGTGAAACTGCTCTAGCTCAAGAGACCCAGTACTTC | CASSETALAQETQYF | TRBV2 | many | TRBJ2-5 | NA
TGTGCCAGCAGTTACTCGTCTACAGCAGATACGCAGTATTTT | CASSYSSTADTQYF | TRBV6-5 | NA | TRBJ2-3 | NA
TGTGCCAGCAGTTCCACCGGGACAGGGGTCTATGGCTACACCTTC | CASSSTGTGVYGYTF | TRBV7-9 | few | TRBJ1-2 | TRBD1
TGTGCCAGCAGATTACAGACTAGCAGTAGCACAGATACGCAGTATTTT | CASRLQTSSSTDTQYF | TRBV5-6 | NA | TRBJ2-3 | TRBD2
TGTGCTAGTGGTTTGCCGCCCAGCAATGAGCAGTTCTTC | CASGLPPSNEQFF | TRBV12-5 | NA | TRBJ2-1 | NA
TGCGCCAGCAGCCAAGATCAGGGGAGCACTGAAGCTTTCTTT | CASSQDQGSTEAFF | TRBV4-3 | many | TRBJ1-1 | NA
TGTGCCAGCAGTTTGGGTAGGGAATACTCCTACGAGCAGTACTTC | CASSLGREYSYEQYF | TRBV28 | few | TRBJ2-7 | NA
TGCAGTGCCCGTCCGGCCTACGAGCAGTACTTC | CSARPAYEQYF | TRBV20-1 | few | TRBJ2-7 | NA
TGTGCCAGCAGCTTGGGCTGGGGGGCTGGAAACACCATATATTTT | CASSLGWGAGNTIYF | TRBV5-4 | few | TRBJ1-3 | NA